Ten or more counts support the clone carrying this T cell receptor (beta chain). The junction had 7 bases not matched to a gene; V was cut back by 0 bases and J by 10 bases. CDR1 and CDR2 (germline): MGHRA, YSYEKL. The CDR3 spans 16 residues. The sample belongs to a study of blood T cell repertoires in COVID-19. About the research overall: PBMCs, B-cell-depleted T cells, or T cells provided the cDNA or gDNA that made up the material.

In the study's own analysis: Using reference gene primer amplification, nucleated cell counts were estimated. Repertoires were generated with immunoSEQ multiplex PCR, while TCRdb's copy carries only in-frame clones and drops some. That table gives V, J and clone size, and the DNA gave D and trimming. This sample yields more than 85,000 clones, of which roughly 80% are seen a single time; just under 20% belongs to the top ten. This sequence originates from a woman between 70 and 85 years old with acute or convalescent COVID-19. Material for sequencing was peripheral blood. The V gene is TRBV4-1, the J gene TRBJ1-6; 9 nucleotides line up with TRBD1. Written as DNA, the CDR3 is TGCGCCAGCAGCCAAGAGGGGGGACAGGGACGATCACCCCTCCACTTT. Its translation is CASSQEGGQGRSPLHF.